The 21 T cell receptor beta chains below were found in one sample sequenced in a study of blood T cell repertoires in COVID-19. Here immunoSEQ multiplex PCR was the method, and the copy in TCRdb shows in-frame clones only, minus some. The data contain 250,000 to 350,000 clones, approximately 86% of them singletons. Material: peripheral blood. These receptors originate from a woman aged 25 to 39 who had recovered from COVID-19.

This clone was seen only once. The chain combines TRBV5-4 with TRBJ2-7; 12 nucleotides agree with TRBD1. The CDR3 covers 15 residues. J gave up 3 bases and V 3 bases, and 4 bases lay outside the gene matches. Germline loops: CDR1 SGHNT, CDR2 YYREEE (reference sequence). The CDR3 sequence is CASSSWDRGLYEQYF. DNA of the CDR3: TGTGCCAGCAGCTCGTGGGACAGGGGGCTCTACGAGCAGTACTTC.

The chain uses TRBV5-6 and TRBJ1-2, with a tentative D call TRBD1 (6 bases). Trimming shortened V by 4 bases and J by 6 bases, and 19 bases separated the two germline ends. Per the germline V gene, CDR1 is SGHDT and CDR2 is YYEEEE. CDR3 length equals 15 residues. CDR3 sequence (DNA): TGTGCCAGCAGCCCCGTCCCAGGGGCAAGGAATGGCTACACCTTC. It translates to CASSPVPGARNGYTF.

Note on this clone: Other nucleotide sequences from this sample produce the same CDR3. The DNA of the CDR3 is TGCGCCAGCAGTCCCGGGACAGGGGGTTATCAAGAGACCCAGTACTTC. This encodes CASSPGTGGYQETQYF. The genes are TRBV5-1 and TRBJ2-5; 11 bases align to TRBD1. This CDR3 is 16 amino acids long. Germline V gives CDR1 SGHRS, CDR2 YFSETQ. Trimming cost V 5 bases and J 2 bases; bases outside gene matches: 8.

This clone was seen once. V gene TRBV24-1 combines with J gene TRBJ1-5; D is perhaps TRBD1 (5 bases). Germline lookup yields CDR1 KGHDR and CDR2 SFDVKD. The CDR3 contains 13 residues. Trimming left V 5 bases short and J 7 bases short, with 11 bases between. Written as DNA, the CDR3 is TGTGCCACCAGTGCCACAGGAGAGCAGCCCCAGCATTTT. Its translation is CATSATGEQPQHF.

A remark on this clone: Other DNA sequences within the sample encode an identical CDR3. V is TRBV4-1 and J is TRBJ1-4; 9 positions match TRBD1. The CDR3 is 15 residues long. The V gene end was trimmed by 3 bases and the J gene end by 5 bases; junction bases not matched to a gene: 4. Germline CDR1 and CDR2: MGHRA and YSYEKL. The CDR3, as DNA: TGCGCCAGCAGCCACCCGGGACAGGGCAATGAAAAACTGTTTTTT. Its translation: CASSHPGQGNEKLFF.

V gene TRBV28 combines with J gene TRBJ2-6; 11 nucleotides match TRBD1. Looked up from germline, CDR1 is MDHEN and CDR2 is SYDVKM. The CDR3 runs 17 residues. J was trimmed by 2 bases and V by 6 bases; bases with no gene match: 6. CDR3 region: CASRGDRGRAGANVLTF. The CDR3 coding sequence is TGTGCCAGCAGGGGGGACAGGGGGAGGGCTGGGGCCAACGTCCTGACTTTC.

Comment on this clone: The same CDR3 can be traced to other DNA sequences in this sample. CDR3 protein: CASSTGYSGANVLTF. The CDR3 coding sequence is TGTGCCAGTAGTACAGGTTACTCTGGGGCCAACGTCCTGACTTTC. The chain employs TRBV19 and TRBJ2-6, with D uncertain. Germline V gives CDR1 LNHDA, CDR2 SQIVND (reference sequence). The CDR3 sequence is 15 residues long. V was clipped by 4 bases and J by 0 bases, with 7 bases between them.

A single count supports this clone. The chain joins TRBV5-4 to TRBJ2-2; a possible D gene is TRBD1 (5 bases). The CDR3 spans 14 residues. Germline CDR1 is SGHNT and CDR2 is YYREEE (reference sequence). Trimming pared 1 base from V and 3 bases from J, leaving 7 bases between. The DNA for the CDR3 is TGTGCCAGCAGCTTGTGGGGCTACACCGGGGAGCTGTTTTTT. It codes for CASSLWGYTGELFF.

V and J are TRBV10-3 and TRBJ1-2; tentatively, D is TRBD1 (5 bases). Germline-derived CDR1 and CDR2 are ENHRY and SYGVKD. V dropped 6 bases and J dropped 5 bases, with 19 bases sitting between them. CDR3 length equals 15 residues. The CDR3 DNA reads as TGTGCCATCAGCAGCGATATACAGGTCGGGTATGGCTACACCTTC. Its translation is CAISSDIQVGYGYTF.

The chain combines TRBV6-5 with TRBJ1-1, with D tentatively TRBD1 (5 bases). The CDR3 is 13 amino acids. Trimming shortened V by 6 bases and J by 0 bases, and 8 bases separated the two germline ends. The germline CDR1 and CDR2 sequences are MNHEY and SVGAGI. DNA of the CDR3: TGTGCCAGCAGCGGACATTTGAACACTGAAGCTTTCTTT. Its protein is CASSGHLNTEAFF.

This clone has more than one count but fewer than ten. The chain is built from TRBV6-5 and TRBJ2-7; no clear D gene. The CDR3 covers 14 residues. The germline CDR1 and CDR2 sequences are MNHEY and SVGAGI. Trimming removed 2 bases at V and 2 bases at J, with 10 bases between. The CDR3 here is CASSYNVQTYEQYF. The CDR3, as DNA: TGTGCCAGCAGTTACAATGTCCAAACCTACGAGCAGTACTTC.

The genes are TRBV5-6 and TRBJ2-7; no firm D call. The CDR3 consists of 13 residues. The germline V gene encodes CDR1 SGHDT and CDR2 YYEEEE. V lost 2 bases to trimming and J lost 1 base, with 7 bases between them. The CDR3: CASSFPQSYEQYF. Written as DNA, the CDR3 is TGTGCCAGCAGCTTTCCACAGTCCTACGAGCAGTACTTC.

This chain links TRBV9 with TRBJ2-2; TRBD2 matches at 12 bases. Trimming at V came to 3 bases and at J to 1 base, leaving 4 bases not matched to a gene. CDR3 length: 17 amino acids. Germline CDR1 reads SGDLS; CDR2 reads YYNGEE. CDR3 nucleotides: TGTGCCAGCAGCGCTAGCGGGAGGGCCTTGAACACCGGGGAGCTGTTTTTT. Amino acids: CASSASGRALNTGELFF.

This clone has only one observation. The CDR3 sequence is CASRLGQGGSSTNEKLFF. For the CDR3, the DNA is TGTGCCAGCAGACTAGGACAGGGGGGATCCTCAACTAATGAAAAACTGTTTTTT. The rearrangement joins TRBV7-9 to TRBJ1-4; 10 nucleotides match TRBD1. Germline V gene data show CDR1 as SEHNR and CDR2 as FQNEAQ (reference sequence). This CDR3 comprises 18 residues. V lost 6 bases, J lost 0 bases, and 10 bases stayed unmatched.

V and J are TRBV7-9 and TRBJ2-2, with D hard to call. V lost 2 bases to trimming and J lost 4 bases, with 14 bases between them. The germline CDR1 and CDR2 sequences are SEHNR and FQNEAQ (reference sequence). CDR3 size: 16 residues. Written as DNA, the CDR3 is TGTGCCAGCAGCTTAACCCACCCCAGTGCCACCGGGGAGCTGTTTTTT. This codes for CASSLTHPSATGELFF.

This rearrangement joins TRBV12-3 or TRBV12-4 to TRBJ1-4; a possible D gene is TRBD1 (6 bases). Trimming shortened V by 5 bases and J by 8 bases, and 12 bases separated the two germline ends. This CDR3 is built from 13 residues. The CDR3 DNA reads as TGTGCCAGCAGTGCCCCGGGGGGCGAAAAACTGTTTTTT. Its protein is CASSAPGGEKLFF.

This rearrangement joins TRBV6-5 to TRBJ2-7, with D tentatively TRBD2 (5 bases). V was cut by 6 bases and J by 9 bases, with 21 bases left in between. The CDR3 totals 14 residues. The V gene's germline CDR1 is MNHEY and CDR2 SVGAGI. CDR3 region: CASRGLDGVDGQYF. CDR3 DNA: TGTGCCAGCAGAGGACTGGACGGGGTCGATGGGCAGTACTTC.

This rearrangement joins TRBV7-2 to TRBJ2-7; 11 bases map to TRBD2. V was pared by 4 bases and J by 5 bases, with 10 bases of the junction left unmatched. Germline CDR1 is SGHTA and CDR2 is FQGNSA. CDR3 size: 16 residues. This CDR3 reads CASSSRLAGLFHEQYF. CDR3 sequence (DNA): TGTGCCAGCAGCTCAAGACTAGCGGGACTTTTCCACGAGCAGTACTTC.

The chain links TRBV11-2 to TRBJ1-5; unclear D gene. Germline V gives CDR1 SGHAT, CDR2 FQNNGV. The germline V and J ends were trimmed by 2 bases and 0 bases, with 5 bases remaining between them. The CDR3 contains 14 residues. CDR3 residues: CASSLSGSNQPQHF. DNA for the CDR3: TGTGCCAGCAGCTTATCGGGTAGCAATCAGCCCCAGCATTTT.

This chain links TRBV12-3 or TRBV12-4 with TRBJ1-2; TRBD1 aligns across 8 bases. J lost 8 bases, V lost 5 bases, and 7 bases had no gene match. The CDR3 has 13 residues. The CDR3 loop is CASSTRQGLGYTF. CDR3 coding DNA: TGTGCCAGCAGTACGCGACAGGGGTTGGGCTACACCTTC.

This chain joins TRBV7-2 and TRBJ2-3; 7 bases align to TRBD2. V shed 3 bases and J 3 bases; nucleotides not matched to a gene: 9. This CDR3 is 16 amino acids long. Germline loops: CDR1 SGHTA, CDR2 FQGNSA. The CDR3: CASSFVAGVPTDTQYF. In DNA, the CDR3 is TGTGCCAGCAGCTTCGTGGCGGGAGTGCCGACAGATACGCAGTATTTT.